Here is one T cell receptor beta chain with its context. The data were produced by immunoSEQ multiplex PCR, yet TCRdb's version contains in-frame clones alone and is incomplete. The repertoire holds 2 million to 3 million clones, with 93% as singletons. These data belong to a study of shared clonotypes between healthy human individuals. V was clipped by 6 bases and J by 8 bases, with 22 bases between them. The CDR3 is 14 residues long. Germline V gene sequence: CDR1 GTSNPN, CDR2 SVGIG (reference sequence). Donors included only healthy HIV-negative adults lacking recent acute infections or vaccinations. In the CD4+ fraction, cells were divided into CD45RA+ naive and CD45RA-negative memory subsets.

This sequence joins TRBV30 and TRBJ1-1; D is ambiguous. The clonotype originates from a man aged 18 to 29 in good health. Some clones in this sample may be carry-over from other donors' samples. Specimen: naive CD4+ T cells from PBMCs. Subset of the sample: CD45RA+ positively selected. For the CDR3, the DNA is TGTGCCTGCCTAAAGGCAGCCGGTGACTCGGAAGCTTTCTTT. It translates to CACLKAAGDSEAFF.